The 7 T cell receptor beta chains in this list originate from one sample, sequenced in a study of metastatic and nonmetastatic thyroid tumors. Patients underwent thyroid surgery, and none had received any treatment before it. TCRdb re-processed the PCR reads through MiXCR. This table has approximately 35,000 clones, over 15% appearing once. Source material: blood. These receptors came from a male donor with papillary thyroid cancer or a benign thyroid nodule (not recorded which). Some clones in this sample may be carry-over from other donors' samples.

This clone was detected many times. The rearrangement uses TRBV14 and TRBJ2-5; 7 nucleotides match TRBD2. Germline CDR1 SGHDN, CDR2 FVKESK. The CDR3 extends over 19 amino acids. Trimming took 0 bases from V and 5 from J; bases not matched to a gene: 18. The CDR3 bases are TGTGCCAGCAGCCAAGAAGGTCTTGGAGGGAGGGCCCTTACGGAGACCCAGTACTTC. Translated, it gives CASSQEGLGGRALTETQYF.

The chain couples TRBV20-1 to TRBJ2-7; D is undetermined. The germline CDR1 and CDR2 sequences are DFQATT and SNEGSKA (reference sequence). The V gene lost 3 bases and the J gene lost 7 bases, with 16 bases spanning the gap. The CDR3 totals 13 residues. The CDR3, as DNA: TGCAGTGCTAGGGAAGAAGTATTCTATGAGCAGTACTTC. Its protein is CSAREEVFYEQYF.

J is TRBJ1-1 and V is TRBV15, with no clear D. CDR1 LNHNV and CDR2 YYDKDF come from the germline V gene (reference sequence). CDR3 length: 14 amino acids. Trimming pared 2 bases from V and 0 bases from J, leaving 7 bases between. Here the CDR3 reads CATSRNRVNTEAFF. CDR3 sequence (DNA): TGTGCCACCAGCAGAAACAGAGTGAACACTGAAGCTTTCTTT.

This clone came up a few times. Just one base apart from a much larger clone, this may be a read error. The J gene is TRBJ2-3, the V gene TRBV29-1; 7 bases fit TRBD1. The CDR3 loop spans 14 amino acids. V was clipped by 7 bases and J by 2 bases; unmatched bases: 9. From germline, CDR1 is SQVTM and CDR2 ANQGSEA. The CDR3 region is CSGTGVFPTDTQYF. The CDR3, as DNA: TGCAGCGGTACAGGGGTCTTTCCCACAGATACGCAGTATTTT.

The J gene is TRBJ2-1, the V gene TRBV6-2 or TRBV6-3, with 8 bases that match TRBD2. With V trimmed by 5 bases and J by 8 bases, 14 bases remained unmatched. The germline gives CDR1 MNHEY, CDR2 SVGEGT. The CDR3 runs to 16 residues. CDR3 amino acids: CASSLTRGGRWYEQFF. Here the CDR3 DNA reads TGTGCCAGCAGTCTGACTCGAGGCGGGAGGTGGTATGAGCAGTTCTTC.

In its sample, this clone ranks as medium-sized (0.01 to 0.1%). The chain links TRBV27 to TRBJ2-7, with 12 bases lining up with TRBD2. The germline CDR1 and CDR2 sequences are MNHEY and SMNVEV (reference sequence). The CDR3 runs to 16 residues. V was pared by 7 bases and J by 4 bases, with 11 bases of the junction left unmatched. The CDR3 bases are TGTGCCAGCACCCGGACTAGCGGGGCGCACGTTTACGAGCAGTACTTC. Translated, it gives CASTRTSGAHVYEQYF.

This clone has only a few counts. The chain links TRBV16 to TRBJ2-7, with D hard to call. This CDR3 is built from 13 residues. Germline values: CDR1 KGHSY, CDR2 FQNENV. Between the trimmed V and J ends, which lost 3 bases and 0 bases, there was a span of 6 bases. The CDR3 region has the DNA TGTGCCAGCAGCCAGACCAGCTCCTACGAGCAGTACTTC. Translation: CASSQTSSYEQYF.